This is a list of T cell receptor beta chains from one sample in a study of identical twins. TCRdb recomputed calls from the 5' RACE reads with MiXCR, one row per CDR3 protein. Of approximately 500,000 distinct CDR3 sequences in the sample, more than 20% are singletons; the top ten hold approximately 2.9%. The data also belong to a second study, concerning T cells expressing NK-cell markers.

Sample: CD4+ T cells sorted from blood. The receptors stem from a woman between 18 and 29 years old in good health. Both conserved end residues are trimmed from each CDR3. Fields, in order: V gene, clone size, J gene, CDR3 protein. Size values are once, few and many counts, or a class for expanded clones, and some rows have none.

TRBV9,-,TRBJ2-3,ASSVVTSGSTDTQY
TRBV20-1,few,TRBJ2-3,SAPPGTGYRDTQY
TRBV4-3,once,TRBJ2-3,ASSQQAGSADTQY
TRBV7-2,-,TRBJ1-5,ASSPWVALGQPQH
TRBV5-1,-,TRBJ2-1,ASSLAISGGMNEQF
TRBV9,few,TRBJ2-3,ASSASLGAPTDTQY
TRBV20-1,-,TRBJ2-2,SARSGTSGNTGELF
TRBV3-1,-,TRBJ2-7,ASSQDRTRYEQY
TRBV12-3/TRBV12-4,-,TRBJ1-1,ASTLGQATF
TRBV12-3/TRBV12-4,-,TRBJ1-2,ASSLYGGYT
TRBV3-1,-,TRBJ2-1,ASSHHQETAWNEQF
TRBV6-1,-,TRBJ2-2,ASHQRAGLNTGELF
TRBV5-1,-,TRBJ2-1,ASSSARPGGYYNEQF
TRBV12-3/TRBV12-4,-,TRBJ2-5,ASSPTPPDATETQY
TRBV6-1,few,TRBJ2-1,ASSPLAPIYNEQF
TRBV7-2,-,TRBJ2-7,ASSLVGPVSAYEQY
TRBV2,-,TRBJ2-1,ASSVDRAYNEQF
TRBV28,-,TRBJ2-1,ASSLGGTGGWEQF
TRBV5-1,-,TRBJ2-7,ASSFYGSSYEQY
TRBV5-1,-,TRBJ1-3,ASSFSAGPSARNTIY
TRBV6-2/TRBV6-3,-,TRBJ2-1,ASRDTGDNEQF
TRBV12-3/TRBV12-4,many,TRBJ2-2,ASSATGTGELF
TRBV10-1,few,TRBJ2-3,ASSADNTDTQY
TRBV3-1,-,TRBJ2-5,ASSQVGRGETQY
TRBV18,-,TRBJ1-1,ASSPRQGDRKRTEAF
TRBV10-3,-,TRBJ2-1,AIRPGQGTYRSDEQF
TRBV20-1,-,TRBJ2-3,SATRLAGTDTQY
TRBV29-1,few,TRBJ2-1,SVALVANEQF
TRBV7-2,many,TRBJ2-7,ASSLTSGGAYEQY
TRBV12-3/TRBV12-4,-,TRBJ1-1,ASSWDLNTEAF
TRBV12-3/TRBV12-4,-,TRBJ2-7,ASSRTGYYEQY